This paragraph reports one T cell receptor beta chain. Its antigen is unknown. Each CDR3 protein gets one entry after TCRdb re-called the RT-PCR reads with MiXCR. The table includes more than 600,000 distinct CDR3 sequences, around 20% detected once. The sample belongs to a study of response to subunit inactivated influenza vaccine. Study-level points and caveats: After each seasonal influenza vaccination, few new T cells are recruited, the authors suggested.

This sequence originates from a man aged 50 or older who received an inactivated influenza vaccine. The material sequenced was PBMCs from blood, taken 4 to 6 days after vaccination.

CDR3 sequence reads: CASSKYRGPYNEQFF. The CDR3 DNA follows: TGTGCCAGCAGCAAGTACAGGGGCCCCTACAATGAGCAGTTCTTC. The chain links TRBV11-2 to TRBJ2-1, with 7 bases matching TRBD1. The CDR3 is 15 residues long. Unmatched junction bases numbered 6, after V lost 5 bases and J lost 2 bases. Per the germline V gene, CDR1 is SGHAT and CDR2 is FQNNGV.